Sequencing of this T cell receptor (beta chain) was carried out in a study of pediatric ulcerative colitis. This was a survey-level run. Sequencing used immunoSEQ multiplex PCR; TCRdb keeps in-frame clones, though not all of them. The table shows 17,000 or so clones, with roughly 74% occurring only once. The rectum was sampled with one to two pinch biopsies at colonoscopy. The germline CDR1 and CDR2 sequences are MNHEY and SMNVEV (reference sequence). V gave up 5 bases and J gave up 4 bases; unmatched junction bases: 10. This CDR3 region has 15 residues. Study-level points and caveats: Rectal pinch biopsies may include blood-derived T cells. Clonal expansions reduced rectal repertoire diversity in acute severe colitis.

As for this clone: Antigen specificity is unknown.

This sequence joins TRBV27 and TRBJ1-2; 7 bases align to TRBD1. Material for sequencing was gut tissue. This clonotype was obtained from a girl between 5 and 17 years old with moderate ulcerative colitis. CDR3 sequence reads: CASSIDREPLYGYTF. The CDR3, as DNA: TGTGCCAGCAGTATCGACAGGGAACCTCTCTATGGCTACACCTTC.